Below, 21 T cell receptor beta chains from the same sample are listed, as sequenced in a study of T cells after posttransplantation cyclophosphamide. Treatment was busulfan-fludarabine conditioning, a marrow graft, and cyclophosphamide on days +3 and +4. Produced via immunoSEQ multiplex PCR; TCRdb's table is partial and in-frame only. The table lists tens of thousands of clones, around 80% of them singletons. The specimen comprised CD4+ T cells sorted from blood, sampled approximately 1,900 days after a stem cell transplant with posttransplant cyclophosphamide. The receptors shown here come from a female patient between 40 and 55 years old who received an allogeneic stem cell transplant from a related donor, was CMV-positive, and had no GVHD. Part of the T cells may come from the graft donor.

The rearrangement links TRBV5-1 to TRBJ2-7, with TRBD2 matching 10 bases. The CDR3 totals 17 residues. Germline CDR1 is SGHRS and CDR2 is YFSETQ. V dropped 1 base and J dropped 7; count of bases not matched to a gene: 14. The CDR3 region is CASSLLGASGGLWEQYF. The CDR3 DNA follows: TGCGCCAGCAGCTTGTTGGGGGCTAGCGGGGGCCTTTGGGAGCAGTACTTC.

This sequence joins TRBV7-9 and TRBJ1-1, with D perhaps matching TRBD1 (6 bases). Per germline, CDR1 SEHNR and CDR2 FQNEAQ (reference sequence). The CDR3 runs 14 residues. V was shortened by 5 bases and J by 1 base, with 11 bases between the two germline ends. The CDR3 region is CASSRTGQNTEAFF. The CDR3 DNA follows: TGTGCCAGCAGCAGAACAGGGCAGAACACTGAAGCTTTCTTT.

This rearrangement joins TRBV10-1 to TRBJ1-1, with D tentatively TRBD1 (5 bases). The CDR3 spans 14 residues. Per the germline V gene, CDR1 is WNHNN and CDR2 is SYGVQD (reference sequence). V was clipped by 0 bases and J by 5 bases, with 10 bases between them. The chain's CDR3 is CASSESPGRTEAFF. The CDR3 DNA sequence: TGCGCCAGCAGTGAGTCACCAGGGCGGACTGAAGCTTTCTTT.

This clone was counted a few times. This chain links TRBV7-9 with TRBJ1-5; D ambiguous. The CDR3 has 14 residues. Germline CDR1 reads SEHNR; CDR2 reads FQNEAQ (reference sequence). V dropped 5 bases and J dropped 1 base, with 9 bases sitting between them. The CDR3 sequence: CASSLTGSNQPQHF. CDR3 nucleotide sequence: TGTGCCAGCAGCCTAACGGGAAGCAATCAGCCCCAGCATTTT. The full variable domain, with the rest looked up from reference TRBV7-9 and TRBJ1-5, is DTGVSQNPRHKITKRGQNVTFRCDPISEHNRLYWYRQTLGQGPEFLTYFQNEAQLEKSRLLSDRFSAERPKGSFSTLEIQRTEQGDSAMYLCASSLTGSNQPQHFGDGTRLSIL.

The chain links TRBV5-1 to TRBJ2-5; TRBD2 aligns across 12 bases. Germline values: CDR1 SGHRS, CDR2 YFSETQ. Trimming removed 2 bases from V and 1 base from J; junction bases left unmatched: 3. The CDR3 sequence is 16 residues long. CDR3 coding DNA: TGCGCCAGCAGCTTCCTACTAGCGGGGGGCCAAGAGACCCAGTACTTC. Protein sequence: CASSFLLAGGQETQYF.

The rearrangement uses TRBV7-2 and TRBJ2-7; 10 bases match TRBD2. Germline V lookup: CDR1 SGHTA, CDR2 FQGNSA. The ends lost 5 bases at V and 7 bases at J; junction bases unmatched: 5. The CDR3 extends over 13 amino acids. CDR3 nucleotide sequence: TGTGCCAGCAGCCCGTGGGGACTAGCGGAGCAGTACTTC. This sequence encodes CASSPWGLAEQYF. Together with reference TRBV7-2 and TRBJ2-7, the CDR3 gives the full variable domain: GAGVSQSPSNKVTEKGKDVELRCDPISGHTALYWYRQSLGQGLEFLIYFQGNSAPDKSGLPSDRFSAERTGGSVSTLTIQRTQQEDSAVYLCASSPWGLAEQYFGPGTRLTVT.

This clone was seen a single time. This chain links TRBV19 with TRBJ2-2; no reliable D call. The CDR3 has 15 amino acids. The germline V and J ends were trimmed by 3 bases and 0 bases, with 8 bases remaining between them. Germline CDR1 is LNHDA and CDR2 is SQIVND (reference sequence). CDR3 bases: TGTGCCAGTAGTATGAGAGTAGCGAACACCGGGGAGCTGTTTTTT. Amino acid sequence: CASSMRVANTGELFF. Combining the CDR3 with reference TRBV19 and TRBJ2-2 gives the whole variable domain DGGITQSPKYLFRKEGQNVTLSCEQNLNHDAMYWYRQDPGQGLRLIYYSQIVNDFQKGDIAEGYSVSREKKESFPLTVTSAQKNPTAFYLCASSMRVANTGELFFGEGSRLTVL.

The gene calls are TRBV18 and TRBJ1-4; D is unresolved. The CDR3 is made up of 14 amino acids. V was clipped by 6 bases and J by 2 bases, with 10 bases between them. CDR1 is KGHSH, CDR2 LQKENI, per germline. The CDR3 loop is CASSPFATNEKLFF. The CDR3 coding sequence is TGTGCCAGCTCCCCGTTCGCGACTAATGAAAAACTGTTTTTT.

V usage is TRBV6-4 and J usage is TRBJ1-1; D is possibly TRBD1 (5 bases). Per the germline V gene, CDR1 is MRHNA and CDR2 is SNTAGT. With 9 bases removed from V and 5 bases from J, the gap between germline ends came to 13 bases. This CDR3 has 12 amino acids. CDR3 in amino acids: CARRVGGTEAFF. DNA of the CDR3: TGTGCCAGGAGGGTCGGGGGGACTGAAGCTTTCTTT.

The V gene is TRBV5-6, the J gene TRBJ1-4, with D possibly being TRBD1 (6 bases). CDR3 length: 16 residues. With 2 bases removed from V and 7 bases from J, the gap between germline ends came to 18 bases. Germline V gene lookup returns CDR1 SGHDT and CDR2 YYEEEE. The CDR3 nucleotides are TGTGCCAGCAGCTTTTCAACAGGGTACGCTGGTGAAAAACTGTTTTTT. This sequence encodes CASSFSTGYAGEKLFF. Filled out from reference TRBV5-6 and TRBJ1-4, the complete variable domain reads DAGVTQSPTHLIKTRGQQVTLRCSPKSGHDTVSWYQQALGQGPQFIFQYYEEEERQRGNFPDRFSGHQFPNYSSELNVNALLLGDSALYLCASSFSTGYAGEKLFFGSGTQLSVL.

The V and J genes are TRBV5-4 and TRBJ2-5, with D perhaps TRBD1 (5 bases). The CDR3 loop spans 15 amino acids. Trimming cost V 1 base and J 5 bases, with 15 bases left between them. Germline V lookup: CDR1 SGHNT, CDR2 YYREEE (reference sequence). The CDR3 region is CASSLLAQGRETQYF. The CDR3 region has the DNA TGTGCCAGCAGCTTGCTGGCCCAGGGTAGGGAGACCCAGTACTTC.

This sequence joins TRBV19 and TRBJ1-3; a possible D gene is TRBD1 (6 bases). Trimming pared 6 bases from V and 1 base from J, leaving 22 bases between. From germline, CDR1 is LNHDA and CDR2 SQIVND (reference sequence). There are 18 residues in the CDR3. CDR3 amino acids: CASRSTTSGQSSGNTIYF. In nucleotides, the CDR3 is TGTGCCAGTAGAAGCACGACCTCCGGACAGTCATCTGGAAACACCATATATTTT.

V is TRBV6-5 and J is TRBJ1-2; D unclear. The length of the CDR3 is 15 residues. Trimming removed 2 bases at V and 8 bases at J, with 18 bases between. Per germline, CDR1 MNHEY and CDR2 SVGAGI. As DNA, the CDR3 is TGTGCCAGCAGTTACACCGGGAGCGCCATTAGGGGCTACACCTTC. Translating gives CASSYTGSAIRGYTF.

This sequence joins TRBV15 and TRBJ2-3; 10 nucleotides match TRBD2. Per the germline V gene, CDR1 is LNHNV and CDR2 is YYDKDF (reference sequence). This CDR3 contains 18 residues. After removal of 5 bases from V and 0 bases from J, the junction contained 11 bases not matched to a gene. DNA for the CDR3: TGTGCCACCAGCGGGGGGCTAGCGGGGGCCGGTAGCACAGATACGCAGTATTTT. It yields the protein CATSGGLAGAGSTDTQYF. Full variable domain (missing parts from reference TRBV15 and TRBJ2-3): DAMVIQNPRYQVTQFGKPVTLSCSQTLNHNVMYWYQQKSSQAPKLLFHYYDKDFNNEADTPDNFQSRRPNTSFCFLDIRSPGLGDTAMYLCATSGGLAGAGSTDTQYFGPGTRLTVL.

The chain uses TRBV2 and TRBJ2-5, with 10 bases aligning to TRBD2. CDR1 SNHLY and CDR2 FYNNEI come from the germline V gene. J gave up 13 bases and V 6 bases, and 14 bases lay outside the gene matches. The length of the CDR3 is 14 residues. CDR3 loop: CASRQTSGHSIWYF. The CDR3 nucleotides are TGTGCCAGCAGGCAGACTAGCGGGCATTCTATTTGGTACTTC.

The V call is TRBV6-6, the J call TRBJ1-5; 7 bases are shared with TRBD1. This CDR3 region has 14 residues. Germline CDR1 reads MNHNY; CDR2 reads SVGAGI (reference sequence). J lost 5 bases, V lost 2 bases, and 3 bases had no gene match. The CDR3 region is CASSYRDRDQPQHF. The CDR3 coding sequence is TGTGCCAGCAGTTACCGGGACAGAGATCAGCCCCAGCATTTT.

This clone was seen a few times. The rearrangement joins TRBV7-3 to TRBJ2-7, with D perhaps TRBD1 (7 bases). The germline V and J ends were trimmed by 3 bases and 2 bases, with 11 bases remaining between them. The CDR3 totals 14 residues. Looked up from germline, CDR1 is SGHTA and CDR2 is FQGTGA. Here the CDR3 DNA reads TGTGCCAGCAGCTTGGAGGGGGCGACCTACGAGCAGTACTTC. Translating gives CASSLEGATYEQYF. Using reference TRBV7-3 and TRBJ2-7 for the parts outside the CDR3, the full variable domain is GAGVSQTPSNKVTEKGKYVELRCDPISGHTALYWYRQSLGQGPEFLIYFQGTGAADDSGLPNDRFFAVRPEGSVSTLKIQRTERGDSAVYLCASSLEGATYEQYFGPGTRLTVT.

The chain is built from TRBV18 and TRBJ1-1, with a tentative D call TRBD1 (5 bases). The CDR3 consists of 15 residues. Trimming left V 0 bases short and J 4 bases short, with 12 bases between. Germline CDR1 and CDR2: KGHSH and LQKENI. This CDR3 reads CASSPPTVQGTEAFF. The CDR3 DNA follows: TGTGCCAGCTCACCACCGACGGTCCAGGGCACTGAAGCTTTCTTT.

The chain is built from TRBV5-1 and TRBJ1-1; D is possibly TRBD1 (5 bases). The germline V gene has CDR1 SGHRS and CDR2 YFSETQ. The CDR3 spans 15 residues. Trimming removed 4 bases from V and 1 base from J, with 14 bases in between. Here the CDR3 reads CASSPREGSNTEAFF. CDR3 coding DNA: TGCGCCAGCAGCCCCAGGGAGGGATCGAACACTGAAGCTTTCTTT.

The rearrangement uses TRBV19 and TRBJ1-2; 9 nucleotides match TRBD1. After removal of 1 base from V and 8 bases from J, the junction contained 8 bases not matched to a gene. The CDR3 is made up of 15 amino acids. The germline CDR1 and CDR2 sequences are LNHDA and SQIVND (reference sequence). The CDR3: CASSIVWDRVGGYTF. DNA for the CDR3: TGTGCCAGTAGTATAGTTTGGGACAGGGTAGGCGGCTACACCTTC.

In DNA form, the CDR3 reads TGTGCCAGCAGCCAAGATGTGTGGGAGGATCAGCCCCAGCATTTT. This translates into CASSQDVWEDQPQHF. The gene calls are TRBV4-2 and TRBJ1-5; D remains unclear. Germline-derived CDR1 and CDR2 are LGHNA and YNFKEQ. This CDR3 region has 15 residues. The V end lost 0 bases, the J end lost 5 bases, and 11 bases lay between the germline ends.